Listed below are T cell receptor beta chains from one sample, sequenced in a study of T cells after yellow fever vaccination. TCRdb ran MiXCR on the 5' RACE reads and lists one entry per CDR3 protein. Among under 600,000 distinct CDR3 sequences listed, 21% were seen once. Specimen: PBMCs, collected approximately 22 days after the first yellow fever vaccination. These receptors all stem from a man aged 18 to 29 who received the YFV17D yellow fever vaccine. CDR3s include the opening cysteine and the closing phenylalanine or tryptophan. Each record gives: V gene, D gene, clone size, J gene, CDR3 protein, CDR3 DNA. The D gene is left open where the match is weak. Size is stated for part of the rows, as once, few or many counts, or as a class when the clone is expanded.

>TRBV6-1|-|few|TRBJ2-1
CASSPYSYNEQFF
TGTGCCAGCAGTCCGTACTCCTACAATGAGCAGTTCTTC
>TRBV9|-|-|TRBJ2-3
CASSVHPVGPDTQYF
TGTGCCAGCAGCGTACACCCGGTGGGGCCAGATACGCAGTATTTT
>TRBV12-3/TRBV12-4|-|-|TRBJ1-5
CASRGGEGNQPQHF
TGTGCCAGCAGGGGAGGGGAGGGCAATCAGCCCCAGCATTTT
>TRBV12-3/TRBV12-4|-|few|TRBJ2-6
CASRFSGSGANVLTF
TGTGCCAGCAGGTTCTCGGGTTCTGGGGCCAACGTCCTGACTTTC
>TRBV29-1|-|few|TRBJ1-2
CSVEWGSGNYGYTF
TGCAGCGTTGAATGGGGATCGGGTAACTATGGCTACACCTTC
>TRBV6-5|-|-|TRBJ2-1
CASSHIRDTRNEQFF
TGTGCCAGCAGTCACATCCGGGACACCAGGAATGAGCAGTTCTTC
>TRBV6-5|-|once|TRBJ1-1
CATWEGNTEAFF
TGTGCCACCTGGGAGGGGAACACTGAAGCTTTCTTT
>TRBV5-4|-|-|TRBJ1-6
CASSMKKSQYNSPLHF
TGTGCCAGCAGTATGAAGAAGTCCCAATATAATTCACCCCTCCACTTT
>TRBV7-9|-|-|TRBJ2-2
CASSLGGAEAGELFF
TGTGCCAGCAGCTTAGGAGGGGCCGAGGCCGGGGAGCTGTTTTTT
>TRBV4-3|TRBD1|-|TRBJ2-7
CASSQGQGAFSYEQYF
TGCGCCAGCAGCCAGGGACAGGGCGCCTTCTCCTACGAGCAGTACTTC
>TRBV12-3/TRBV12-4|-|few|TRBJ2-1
CASSRTAYNEQFF
TGTGCCAGCAGTCGGACAGCCTACAATGAGCAGTTCTTC
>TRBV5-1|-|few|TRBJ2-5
CASSSVDQETQYF
TGCGCCAGCAGCTCAGTGGACCAAGAGACCCAGTACTTC
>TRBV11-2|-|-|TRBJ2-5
CASSLYGGEETQYF
TGTGCCAGCAGCTTATACGGGGGTGAAGAGACCCAGTACTTC
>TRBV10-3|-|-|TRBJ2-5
CATQGGAETQYF
TGTGCCACCCAGGGCGGGGCAGAGACCCAGTACTTC
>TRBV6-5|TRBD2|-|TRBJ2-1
CASSYSRLALEQFF
TGTGCCAGCAGTTACTCGAGACTAGCCCTCGAGCAGTTCTTC
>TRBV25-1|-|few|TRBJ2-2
CASSEVIGAGELFF
TGTGCCAGCAGTGAAGTGATTGGAGCCGGGGAGCTGTTTTTT
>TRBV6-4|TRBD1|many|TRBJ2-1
CASSETQGADEQFF
TGTGCCAGCAGTGAGACCCAGGGGGCGGATGAGCAGTTCTTC
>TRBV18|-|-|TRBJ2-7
CASSPLPAGSSYEQYF
TGTGCCAGCTCACCACTCCCGGCGGGGAGCTCCTACGAGCAGTACTTC
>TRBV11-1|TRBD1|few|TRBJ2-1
CASSLVAAEGQASSYNEQFF
TGTGCCAGCAGCTTAGTAGCCGCCGAAGGACAGGCCAGCTCCTACAATGAGCAGTTCTTC
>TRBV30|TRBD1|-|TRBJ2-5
CAWSSGQGPMPETQYF
TGTGCCTGGAGTTCGGGACAGGGCCCTATGCCAGAGACCCAGTACTTC
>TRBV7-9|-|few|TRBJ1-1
CASSLGMGAFF
TGTGCCAGCAGCTTAGGGATGGGAGCTTTCTTT
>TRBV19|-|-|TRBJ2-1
CASTPGTSPEYNEQFF
TGTGCCAGTACCCCGGGGACTTCGCCGGAGTACAATGAGCAGTTCTTC
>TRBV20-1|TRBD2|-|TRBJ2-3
CSASSSGGGTDTQYF
TGCAGTGCTAGCTCTTCGGGGGGGGGCACAGATACGCAGTATTTT
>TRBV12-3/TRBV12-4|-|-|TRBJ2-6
CASKLTAGSSGANVLTF
TGTGCCAGCAAGCTGACAGCCGGGAGCTCTGGGGCCAACGTCCTGACTTTC
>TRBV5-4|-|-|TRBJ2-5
CASSGSAKETQYF
TGTGCCAGCAGCGGCAGCGCCAAAGAGACCCAGTACTTC
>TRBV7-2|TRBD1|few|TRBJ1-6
CASSSTGQGQSPLHF
TGTGCCAGCAGCTCAACGGGACAGGGGCAATCACCCCTCCACTTT
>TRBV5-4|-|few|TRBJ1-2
CASSLGPGSNYGYTF
TGTGCCAGCAGCTTGGGGCCAGGGTCTAACTATGGCTACACCTTC